The rows below give T cell receptor beta chains drawn from one sample of a study of shared clonotypes between healthy human individuals. The assay was immunoSEQ multiplex PCR, and TCRdb's table has in-frame clones only and misses some. The sample has more than 550,000 clones; about 90% are singletons. Sample: memory CD8+ T cells from PBMCs. These TCRs come from a young man in good health. Some clones in this sample may be carry-over from other donors' samples. CDR3s include the opening cysteine and the closing phenylalanine or tryptophan. D genes are given only for firm matches. The listing skips clone size in some rows; elsewhere it reads once, few, many or a size class.

V gene: TRBV5-6
J gene: TRBJ1-2
clone size: NA
D gene: NA
CDR3 DNA: TGTGCCAGCAGCTTGGCCGGCAGGCATAACTATGGCTACACCTTC
CDR3 protein: CASSLAGRHNYGYTF

V gene: TRBV15
J gene: TRBJ2-1
clone size: NA
D gene: NA
CDR3 DNA: TGTGCCACCAGCAGAGAAGGGAATGAGCAGTTCTTC
CDR3 protein: CATSREGNEQFF

V gene: TRBV30
J gene: TRBJ2-3
clone size: NA
D gene: TRBD2
CDR3 DNA: TGTGCCTGGAGTGTTCTAGCGGGAGTTGGAGATACGCAGTATTTT
CDR3 protein: CAWSVLAGVGDTQYF

V gene: TRBV27
J gene: TRBJ2-7
clone size: NA
D gene: NA
CDR3 DNA: TGTGCCAGCAGTTTGCGGGCCAGCGCGTACTACGAGCAGTACTTC
CDR3 protein: CASSLRASAYYEQYF

V gene: TRBV28
J gene: TRBJ2-1
clone size: NA
D gene: NA
CDR3 DNA: TGTGCCAGCAGTTTACCCCCATATAAGACTGAGATCTACAATGAGCAGTTCTTC
CDR3 protein: CASSLPPYKTEIYNEQFF

V gene: TRBV10-3
J gene: TRBJ1-5
clone size: NA
D gene: NA
CDR3 DNA: TGTGCCATCAGTGAGGGGAACAATCAGCCCCAGCATTTT
CDR3 protein: CAISEGNNQPQHF

V gene: TRBV19
J gene: TRBJ2-7
clone size: NA
D gene: TRBD1
CDR3 DNA: TGTGCCAGTAGTAGTTACAGGGGTGAGCAGTACTTC
CDR3 protein: CASSSYRGEQYF

V gene: TRBV19
J gene: TRBJ2-7
clone size: NA
D gene: NA
CDR3 DNA: TGTGCCAGTAGTCCGTCGGGGGGCGTAAGGGAGCAGTACTTC
CDR3 protein: CASSPSGGVREQYF

V gene: TRBV19
J gene: TRBJ1-3
clone size: NA
D gene: TRBD1
CDR3 DNA: TGTGCCAGTAGTGTGGACAGGGAGTCTTCTGGAAACACCATATATTTT
CDR3 protein: CASSVDRESSGNTIYF

V gene: TRBV9
J gene: TRBJ1-1
clone size: NA
D gene: NA
CDR3 DNA: TGTGCCAGCAGCGAAAACGACCCGGGACGACCGAACACTGAAGCTTTCTTT
CDR3 protein: CASSENDPGRPNTEAFF

V gene: TRBV5-1
J gene: TRBJ2-7
clone size: NA
D gene: TRBD2
CDR3 DNA: TGCGCCAGCAGCCGGACTAGCGGGAGATCCTACGAGCAGTACTTC
CDR3 protein: CASSRTSGRSYEQYF

V gene: TRBV10-3
J gene: TRBJ1-2
clone size: few
D gene: NA
CDR3 DNA: TGTGCCATCAGGAGCTATGGCTACACCTTC
CDR3 protein: CAIRSYGYTF

V gene: TRBV28
J gene: TRBJ2-7
clone size: NA
D gene: NA
CDR3 DNA: TGTGCCAGCAGTTTTCCCGGCTACGAGCAGTACTTC
CDR3 protein: CASSFPGYEQYF

V gene: TRBV5-1
J gene: TRBJ2-2
clone size: once
D gene: TRBD1
CDR3 DNA: TGCGCCAGCAGCTCGGTTTATTCTACAGGGGGGATGACCGGGGAGCTGTTTTTT
CDR3 protein: CASSSVYSTGGMTGELFF

V gene: TRBV27
J gene: TRBJ2-7
clone size: NA
D gene: NA
CDR3 DNA: TGTGCCAGCAGTCCCTCTTACTACTACGAGCAGTACTTC
CDR3 protein: CASSPSYYYEQYF

V gene: TRBV27
J gene: TRBJ1-2
clone size: NA
D gene: NA
CDR3 DNA: TGTGCCAGCAGTTTAGAAGGGCAGGGTAGCGGCTACACCTTC
CDR3 protein: CASSLEGQGSGYTF

V gene: TRBV28
J gene: TRBJ1-3
clone size: NA
D gene: NA
CDR3 DNA: TGTGCCAGCAGTTGGGGCGGAGTAAACACCATATATTTT
CDR3 protein: CASSWGGVNTIYF

V gene: TRBV7-9
J gene: TRBJ2-1
clone size: NA
D gene: TRBD2
CDR3 DNA: TGTGCCAGCACCCTTTCAGCGGGGAGGACCCGGGAGCAGTTCTTC
CDR3 protein: CASTLSAGRTREQFF

V gene: TRBV19
J gene: TRBJ2-1
clone size: NA
D gene: TRBD2
CDR3 DNA: TGTGCCGTAGCGGGAGGGTACAATGAGCAGTTCTTC
CDR3 protein: CAVAGGYNEQFF

V gene: TRBV7-9
J gene: TRBJ1-1
clone size: NA
D gene: NA
CDR3 DNA: TGTGCCAGCAGCTACAGTGACGGATTTGACGCTTTCTTT
CDR3 protein: CASSYSDGFDAFF

V gene: TRBV28
J gene: TRBJ2-3
clone size: NA
D gene: TRBD2
CDR3 DNA: TGTGCCAGCAGGTCCAAGCGGGAGCATGGTACAGATACGCAGTATTTT
CDR3 protein: CASRSKREHGTDTQYF

V gene: TRBV13
J gene: TRBJ2-5
clone size: NA
D gene: NA
CDR3 DNA: TGTGCCAGCAGCTTAGGCAGTCGCAGGGGGGTGAGGGAGACCCAGTACTTC
CDR3 protein: CASSLGSRRGVRETQYF

V gene: TRBV9
J gene: TRBJ2-7
clone size: NA
D gene: NA
CDR3 DNA: TGTGCCAGCGCCCCTGGGGGGCGCGCATCGTACGAGCAGTACTTC
CDR3 protein: CASAPGGRASYEQYF

V gene: TRBV2
J gene: TRBJ1-2
clone size: NA
D gene: TRBD1
CDR3 DNA: TGTGCCACCGGGACAGGGCTTTATGGCTACACCTTC
CDR3 protein: CATGTGLYGYTF

V gene: TRBV9
J gene: TRBJ2-5
clone size: few
D gene: TRBD2
CDR3 DNA: TGTGCCAGCAGCGTAGGTAGCGGGACCACTCAAGAGACCCAGTACTTC
CDR3 protein: CASSVGSGTTQETQYF

V gene: TRBV2
J gene: TRBJ1-5
clone size: NA
D gene: TRBD1
CDR3 DNA: TGTGCCAGCAGTGATCCGGGACAGGGGGAGCCCCAGCATTTT
CDR3 protein: CASSDPGQGEPQHF

V gene: TRBV28
J gene: TRBJ1-2
clone size: NA
D gene: NA
CDR3 DNA: TGTGCCAGCAGTGCCCACCCGGGGGTCTATGGCTACACCTTC
CDR3 protein: CASSAHPGVYGYTF

V gene: TRBV27
J gene: TRBJ2-1
clone size: NA
D gene: TRBD2
CDR3 DNA: TGTGCCAGCAGTTCAGCGGGAGTAAATAAGTTCTTC
CDR3 protein: CASSSAGVNKFF

V gene: TRBV5-1
J gene: TRBJ2-3
clone size: NA
D gene: TRBD2
CDR3 DNA: TGCGCCAGCAGCTTATGGGGACTAGCGGGAGAAGGCACAGATACGCAGTATTTT
CDR3 protein: CASSLWGLAGEGTDTQYF

V gene: TRBV6-4
J gene: TRBJ2-1
clone size: NA
D gene: TRBD2
CDR3 DNA: TGTGCCAGCAGTGAGCGGGAGAACTACAATGAGCAGTTCTTC
CDR3 protein: CASSERENYNEQFF

V gene: TRBV5-1
J gene: TRBJ2-3
clone size: NA
D gene: TRBD2
CDR3 DNA: TGCGCCAGCGTAGGTAATAGCGGGAGGGCTCAGGCAGATACGCAGTATTTT
CDR3 protein: CASVGNSGRAQADTQYF

V gene: TRBV5-5
J gene: TRBJ2-3
clone size: NA
D gene: NA
CDR3 DNA: TGTGCCAGCAGCTTGGGACAACGCACAGATACGCAGTATTTT
CDR3 protein: CASSLGQRTDTQYF

V gene: TRBV10-3
J gene: TRBJ2-1
clone size: NA
D gene: TRBD2
CDR3 DNA: TGTGCCATCAGTGAGGATGGGACTAGCGGGAGGGCCATATACAATGAGCAGTTCTTC
CDR3 protein: CAISEDGTSGRAIYNEQFF

V gene: TRBV5-1
J gene: TRBJ2-3
clone size: NA
D gene: NA
CDR3 DNA: TGCGCCAGCAGCTTGGATGGGGGTAGCACAGATACGCAGTATTTT
CDR3 protein: CASSLDGGSTDTQYF

V gene: TRBV10-3
J gene: TRBJ2-3
clone size: NA
D gene: TRBD1
CDR3 DNA: TGTGCCATCAGTGTGGGACAGTTCCCAGATACGCAGTATTTT
CDR3 protein: CAISVGQFPDTQYF

V gene: TRBV4-2
J gene: TRBJ2-7
clone size: NA
D gene: NA
CDR3 DNA: TGTGCCAGCAGCCAAGGAGGGGCGGTGAACTTCTACGAGCAGTACTTC
CDR3 protein: CASSQGGAVNFYEQYF

V gene: TRBV7-9
J gene: TRBJ2-7
clone size: NA
D gene: TRBD2
CDR3 DNA: TGTGCCAGCAGCCCCGAGGGCGGGAGCCCCGAGCAGTACTTC
CDR3 protein: CASSPEGGSPEQYF

V gene: TRBV19
J gene: TRBJ1-1
clone size: once
D gene: TRBD1
CDR3 DNA: TGTGCCAGTAGTACAAGACAGGGACTGAACACTGAAGCTTTCTTT
CDR3 protein: CASSTRQGLNTEAFF